The clone carrying this T cell receptor beta chain was detected only once. This sample is part of a study of blood T cell repertoires in COVID-19. Germline V gene sequence: CDR1 MDHEN, CDR2 SYDVKM. The CDR3 loop spans 16 amino acids. Trimming pared 7 bases from V and 0 bases from J, leaving 13 bases between. Here immunoSEQ multiplex PCR was the method, and the copy in TCRdb shows in-frame clones only, minus some. The sample lists a few hundred thousand clones, less than 85% seen once, with roughly 3.9% in the top ten. The sample was peripheral blood. This chain links TRBV28 with TRBJ1-6; D unresolved. The receptor was isolated from a woman aged 18-29 years with acute or convalescent COVID-19. CDR3: CASMTPGFSYNSPLHF. CDR3 coding DNA: TGTGCCAGCATGACCCCAGGTTTCTCCTATAATTCACCCCTCCACTTT.